The 31 T cell receptor beta chains presented below share a single source sample, sequenced in a study of control samples from healthy donors and cancer patients. The protocol was immunoSEQ multiplex PCR, while the TCRdb copy is restricted to in-frame clones and leaves out a portion. The data show 150,000 or so clones, approximately 94% seen once. The sample taken for sequencing was blood. Receptors were obtained from a man between 40 and 49 years old in good health.

Details on this clone: The same CDR3 can be traced to other DNA sequences in this sample. The chain is built from TRBV10-2 and TRBJ1-5, with D tentatively TRBD1 (5 bases). Looked up from germline, CDR1 is WSHSY and CDR2 is SAAADI. The CDR3 has 14 residues. Trimming left V 0 bases short and J 3 bases short, with 6 bases between. In DNA form, the CDR3 reads TGCGCCAGCAGTGAGTCTGGGACCAATCAGCCCCAGCATTTT. It is translated as CASSESGTNQPQHF.

The rearrangement joins TRBV3-1 (or the pseudogene TRBV3-2) to TRBJ2-7; no definite D call. CDR3 length: 12 amino acids. V was cut by 4 bases and J by 3 bases, with 7 bases left in between. CDR1 is LGHDT and CDR2 is YNNKEL in the germline V gene (reference sequence). CDR3 nucleotides: TGTGCCAGCAGCCTCTTGGGCTACGAGCAGTACTTC. It codes for CASSLLGYEQYF.

The chain is built from TRBV18 and TRBJ2-1; D is unresolved. The V end lost 5 bases, the J end lost 0 bases, and 14 bases lay between the germline ends. This CDR3 spans 16 amino acids. The germline V gene has CDR1 KGHSH and CDR2 LQKENI. Here the CDR3 reads CASSGLDPSSYNEQFF. The CDR3 DNA sequence: TGTGCCAGCTCAGGGTTGGACCCCAGCTCCTACAATGAGCAGTTCTTC.

The chain couples TRBV25-1 to TRBJ1-1; D remains ambiguous. Trimming took off 6 bases at V and 5 bases at J, with 7 bases between the two ends. The CDR3 has 11 residues. CDR1 MGHDK and CDR2 SYGVNS come from the germline V gene. The CDR3 loop is CASRRGTEAFF. DNA for the CDR3: TGTGCCAGCAGGCGGGGAACTGAAGCTTTCTTT.

The chain is built from TRBV27 and TRBJ2-6; D might be TRBD1 or TRBD2, each matching 5 bases. The CDR3 has 18 residues. The germline CDR1 and CDR2 sequences are MNHEY and SMNVEV (reference sequence). V lost 3 bases, J lost 0 bases, and 15 bases lay in between. The CDR3 DNA reads TGTGCCAGCAGTTTGAGAGGGGTTGAACGCTCTGGGGCCAACGTCCTGACTTTC. It translates to CASSLRGVERSGANVLTF.

The rearrangement links TRBV7-2 to TRBJ1-5; 8 bases are shared with TRBD1. V shed 5 bases, J shed 1 base, and the junction held 7 bases outside the gene matches. The CDR3 runs to 16 residues. Looked up from germline, CDR1 is SGHTA and CDR2 is FQGNSA. DNA of the CDR3: TGTGCCAGCAGCCCGGGGGGACAGGAAAGCAATCAGCCCCAGCATTTT. Encoded protein: CASSPGGQESNQPQHF.

The chain uses TRBV9 and TRBJ1-1, with 7 bases lining up with TRBD1. Looked up from germline, CDR1 is SGDLS and CDR2 is YYNGEE. V dropped 3 bases and J dropped 6; count of bases not matched to a gene: 8. The CDR3 is 14 amino acids. The CDR3 is CASSGRQGGPEAFF. The DNA of the CDR3 is TGTGCCAGCAGCGGACGACAGGGTGGACCTGAAGCTTTCTTT. The full variable domain, rest sourced from reference TRBV9 and TRBJ1-1, is DSGVTQTPKHLITATGQRVTLRCSPRSGDLSVYWYQQSLDQGLQFLIQYYNGEERAKGNILERFSAQQFPDLHSELNLSSLELGDSALYFCASSGRQGGPEAFFGQGTRLTVV.

The CDR3 DNA reads TGTGCCAGCAGCCCTCAGGGGACGGGGCCTGAAGCTTTCTTT. This encodes CASSPQGTGPEAFF. The chain carries TRBV3-1 (or the pseudogene TRBV3-2) and TRBJ1-1, with D possibly matching TRBD1 (6 bases). Looked up from germline, CDR1 is LGHDT and CDR2 is YNNKEL (reference sequence). V was shortened by 4 bases and J by 6 bases, with 15 bases between the two germline ends. The CDR3 length is 14 residues.

The rearrangement joins TRBV4-1 to TRBJ1-1; TRBD1 matches at 8 bases. In germline, CDR1 is MGHRA, CDR2 YSYEKL. The CDR3 is made up of 19 amino acids. Germline trimming cut 3 bases from V and 0 bases from J; bases unmatched to any gene: 15. The CDR3 is CASSHPTLQGGTMNTEAFF. Here the CDR3 DNA reads TGCGCCAGCAGCCACCCAACTTTACAGGGGGGGACGATGAACACTGAAGCTTTCTTT.

The chain uses TRBV27 and TRBJ1-3; D might be TRBD1 (5 bases). In germline, CDR1 is MNHEY, CDR2 SMNVEV (reference sequence). There are 17 residues in the CDR3. The germline V and J ends were trimmed by 4 bases and 0 bases, with 16 bases remaining between them. The CDR3 loop reads CASSSRGGGISGNTIYF. The CDR3, as DNA: TGTGCCAGCAGTTCCCGGGGCGGAGGGATCTCTGGAAACACCATATATTTT.

This chain links TRBV7-2 with TRBJ2-5, with a tentative D call TRBD2 (6 bases). The CDR3 contains 14 residues. Germline V gene sequence: CDR1 SGHTA, CDR2 FQGNSA. V was cut by 5 bases and J by 6 bases, with 16 bases left in between. CDR3 in DNA: TGTGCCAGCAGCGTGGGGGATGGGGGGAAGACCCAGTACTTC. Protein sequence: CASSVGDGGKTQYF.

This clone was counted only a few times. V gene TRBV28 combines with J gene TRBJ1-6; 8 bases are a match to TRBD1. The CDR3 consists of 15 residues. V lost 4 bases, J lost 7 bases, and 6 bases stayed unmatched. Germline CDR1 is MDHEN and CDR2 is SYDVKM. The CDR3, as DNA: TGTGCCAGCAGTTCCCGGACAGGGAGAAATTCACCCCTCCACTTT. Its translation is CASSSRTGRNSPLHF.

The chain uses TRBV5-8 and TRBJ1-1; 9 nucleotides match TRBD1. Germline CDR1 and CDR2: SGHTS and YDEGEE. V gave up 5 bases and J gave up 7 bases; unmatched junction bases: 3. The CDR3 has 12 amino acids. DNA of the CDR3: TGTGCCAGCAGAGACAGGGGGGTTGAAGCTTTCTTT. This codes for CASRDRGVEAFF.

This clone came up once. This chain uses TRBV27 with TRBJ2-3; D is undetermined. This CDR3 is 16 amino acids long. CDR1 is MNHEY and CDR2 is SMNVEV in the germline V gene (reference sequence). Trimming left V 5 bases short and J 2 bases short, with 17 bases between. CDR3 nucleotide sequence: TGTGCCAGCAGTGACATGACCCCCCGAATCACAGATACGCAGTATTTT. It yields the protein CASSDMTPRITDTQYF.

This clone was recorded once. The chain is built from TRBV6-4 and TRBJ1-5; a weak D match, TRBD1 (6 bases). The CDR3 extends over 15 amino acids. The V gene's germline CDR1 is MRHNA and CDR2 SNTAGT. With 0 bases removed from V and 5 bases from J, the gap between germline ends came to 11 bases. The CDR3 region has the DNA TGTGCCAGCAGTGACTCTCGGGACACCGATCAGCCCCAGCATTTT. This sequence encodes CASSDSRDTDQPQHF.

The V call is TRBV2, the J call TRBJ1-1, with no clear D. Trimming took off 8 bases at V and 4 bases at J, with 11 bases between the two ends. The CDR3 totals 12 residues. CDR1 is SNHLY and CDR2 is FYNNEI in the germline V gene. The CDR3 sequence: CASGRQSTEAFF. CDR3 DNA sequence: TGTGCCAGCGGTCGCCAGAGCACTGAAGCTTTCTTT.

This chain links TRBV2 with TRBJ2-1, with TRBD2 matching 10 bases. Germline V gene data show CDR1 as SNHLY and CDR2 as FYNNEI. Trimming took 3 bases from V and 8 from J; bases not matched to a gene: 10. The CDR3 runs 16 residues. The CDR3, as DNA: TGTGCCAGCAGTGAGTCCCAGCGGGGGGGTTACTATGAGCAGTTCTTC. The encoded protein is CASSESQRGGYYEQFF.

The chain combines TRBV18 with TRBJ1-4; weak D call: TRBD1 (5 bases). The V end was cut by 5 bases, the J end by 13 bases, with 14 bases between. In germline, CDR1 is KGHSH, CDR2 LQKENI. The CDR3 loop spans 12 amino acids. The CDR3 nucleotides are TGTGCCAGCTCAGACGACAGTGGTTCACTGTTTTTT. This codes for CASSDDSGSLFF.

The genes are TRBV19 and TRBJ1-6; D gene ambiguous. Trimming took 6 bases from V and 2 from J, leaving 5 bases between them. From germline, CDR1 is LNHDA and CDR2 SQIVND (reference sequence). The CDR3 consists of 13 residues. CDR3 nucleotides: TGTGCCAGTAGGGGCGCCTATAATTCACCCCTCCACTTT. Amino acids: CASRGAYNSPLHF.

The V and J genes are TRBV5-1 and TRBJ2-1; 15 nucleotides agree with TRBD2. This CDR3 spans 18 amino acids. Trimming took 5 bases from V and 0 from J; bases not matched to a gene: 6. The V gene's germline CDR1 is SGHRS and CDR2 YFSETQ. CDR3 in DNA: TGCGCCAGCAGGAGGGGACTAGCGGGGGGTTCCTCCTACAATGAGCAGTTCTTC. Amino acid sequence: CASRRGLAGGSSYNEQFF.

The chain employs TRBV11-3 and TRBJ2-1, with TRBD2 as a possible D gene (5 bases). The V gene's germline CDR1 is SGHNT and CDR2 YENEEA. Trimming removed 5 bases from V and 6 bases from J, with 17 bases in between. The CDR3 spans 15 residues. The CDR3 is CASSPQLVRSNEQFF. The CDR3 nucleotides are TGTGCCAGCAGCCCCCAACTAGTTCGGTCCAATGAGCAGTTCTTC.

The CDR3 is CASSQMTEKLFF. The CDR3 DNA sequence: TGTGCCAGCAGCCAGATGACTGAAAAACTGTTTTTT. The chain employs TRBV3-1 (or the pseudogene TRBV3-2) and TRBJ1-4; D is undetermined. The CDR3 has 12 amino acids. Germline loops: CDR1 LGHDT, CDR2 YNNKEL (reference sequence). V was clipped by 3 bases and J by 7 bases, with 6 bases between them.

The rearrangement uses TRBV27 and TRBJ1-4; TRBD1 aligns across 7 bases. V gave up 6 bases and J gave up 10 bases; unmatched junction bases: 20. The CDR3 loop spans 17 amino acids. Germline V gene lookup returns CDR1 MNHEY and CDR2 SMNVEV (reference sequence). The chain's CDR3 is CASSQFSLAGGKGKLFF. CDR3 bases: TGTGCCAGCAGCCAATTTAGCCTCGCAGGGGGTAAGGGAAAACTGTTTTTT.

The chain has TRBV30 and TRBJ2-2; TRBD1 aligns across 10 bases. CDR3 length equals 16 residues. The junction had 5 bases not matched to a gene; V was cut back by 0 bases and J by 4 bases. In germline, CDR1 is GTSNPN, CDR2 SVGIG (reference sequence). The CDR3 here is CAWSVRGQGSTGELFF. DNA of the CDR3: TGTGCCTGGAGTGTACGGGGACAGGGGTCCACCGGGGAGCTGTTTTTT.

The chain recombines TRBV27 with TRBJ1-2, with D hard to call. Germline V gene sequence: CDR1 MNHEY, CDR2 SMNVEV (reference sequence). The CDR3 sequence is 13 residues long. V gave up 6 bases and J gave up 4 bases, with 12 bases separating them. The CDR3 spells CASREQPSYGYTF. The CDR3 DNA reads as TGTGCCAGCAGGGAACAGCCTTCCTATGGCTACACCTTC.

The V and J genes are TRBV5-1 and TRBJ1-2; D remains ambiguous. This CDR3 has 16 residues. Germline V gene lookup returns CDR1 SGHRS and CDR2 YFSETQ. Trimming removed 1 base from V and 4 bases from J, with 17 bases in between. Here the CDR3 DNA reads TGCGCCAGCAGCTTGAACAGTCCGGGCTCTAGCTATGGCTACACCTTC. Protein sequence: CASSLNSPGSSYGYTF.

This chain links TRBV14 with TRBJ1-6, with no clear D. Germline-derived CDR1 and CDR2 are SGHDN and FVKESK. Trimming left V 0 bases short and J 11 bases short, with 8 bases between. This CDR3 region has 13 residues. CDR3: CASSQDQSPPLHF. Written as DNA, the CDR3 is TGTGCCAGCAGCCAAGATCAGAGCCCACCCCTCCACTTT. Complete variable domain (other parts from reference TRBV14 and TRBJ1-6): EAGVTQFPSHSVIEKGQTVTLRCDPISGHDNLYWYRRVMGKEIKFLLHFVKESKQDESGMPNNRFLAERTGGTYSTLKVQPAELEDSGVYFCASSQDQSPPLHFGNGTRLTVT.

The rearrangement links TRBV27 to TRBJ2-3, with D possibly being TRBD2 (5 bases). The germline CDR1 and CDR2 sequences are MNHEY and SMNVEV (reference sequence). The CDR3 runs to 14 residues. V lost 0 bases to trimming and J lost 9 bases, with 13 bases between them. The CDR3 region is CASSLSGGSRTQYF. The DNA for the CDR3 is TGTGCCAGCAGTTTATCGGGCGGGTCCCGCACGCAGTATTTT.

V is TRBV11-2 and J is TRBJ2-7; a weak D match, TRBD2 (6 bases). Deletions cut 3 bases from V and 2 bases from J, with 11 bases between. Germline V gene sequence: CDR1 SGHAT, CDR2 FQNNGV. The CDR3 is 14 amino acids. The CDR3: CASSFGTGTYEQYF. In DNA, the CDR3 is TGTGCCAGCAGCTTCGGGACTGGTACCTACGAGCAGTACTTC.

The chain has TRBV9 and TRBJ2-3; TRBD2 matches 11 bases. V was pared by 6 bases and J by 6 bases, with 15 bases of the junction left unmatched. The CDR3 is made up of 17 amino acids. Per the germline V gene, CDR1 is SGDLS and CDR2 is YYNGEE. CDR3 in DNA: TGTGCCAGCACCCTGGGGGCTAGCGGGGGGCTTGTGGATACGCAGTATTTT. Translating it yields CASTLGASGGLVDTQYF.

This chain connects TRBV19 to TRBJ1-4; unclear D gene. The CDR3 has 13 amino acids. V was shortened by 3 bases and J by 4 bases, with 6 bases between the two germline ends. Germline CDR1 reads LNHDA; CDR2 reads SQIVND (reference sequence). The CDR3 region is CASSMLLNEKLFF. CDR3 sequence (DNA): TGTGCCAGTAGTATGCTGCTTAATGAAAAACTGTTTTTT. Variable domain in full (rest from reference TRBV19 and TRBJ1-4): DGGITQSPKYLFRKEGQNVTLSCEQNLNHDAMYWYRQDPGQGLRLIYYSQIVNDFQKGDIAEGYSVSREKKESFPLTVTSAQKNPTAFYLCASSMLLNEKLFFGSGTQLSVL.